One sample yielded the 13 T cell receptor beta chains listed below, sequenced in a study of CD4 T cells in relation to SARS-CoV-2 and coronaviruses. Antigens of these TCRs are unknown. Sequencing was performed with immunoSEQ multiplex PCR; in TCRdb, only in-frame clones are kept and a portion is missing. The table lists roughly 21,000 clones, about 80% of them singletons, with 15% to 20% in the top ten. Before the COVID-19 pandemic, during about 2011-2019, CD4+ T cells were taken from unexposed donors. After roughly 9 days of culture, CD4+ T cells were isolated. Sequences were obtained from CD4+ T cells from PBMCs, cultured in vitro. Receptor source: a human donor in good health.

The sample holds a few counts of this clone. The V call is TRBV25-1, the J call TRBJ2-2; D might be TRBD2 (6 bases). The CDR3 runs 16 residues. The V and J ends lost 3 bases and 0 bases respectively, with 11 bases between them. The germline V gene has CDR1 MGHDK and CDR2 SYGVNS. CDR3 DNA sequence: TGTGCCAGCAGTGATCCCGGGACTGCGAACACCGGGGAGCTGTTTTTT. Translating it yields CASSDPGTANTGELFF.

The J gene is TRBJ1-1, the V gene TRBV19; weak D call: TRBD1 (5 bases). The germline V gene encodes CDR1 LNHDA and CDR2 SQIVND (reference sequence). CDR3 length equals 14 residues. Trimming shortened V by 2 bases and J by 4 bases, and 11 bases separated the two germline ends. The CDR3 bases are TGTGCCAGTAGTATACCTGGCGGGGCCACTGAAGCTTTCTTT. This codes for CASSIPGGATEAFF.

The chain carries TRBV9 and TRBJ1-2, with no clear D. The germline V and J ends were trimmed by 2 bases and 3 bases, with 11 bases remaining between them. From germline, CDR1 is SGDLS and CDR2 YYNGEE. CDR3 length equals 14 residues. DNA of the CDR3: TGTGCCAGCAGCGTGGGTTGGGGTGACTATGGCTACACCTTC. Its protein product is CASSVGWGDYGYTF.

V usage is TRBV7-9 and J usage is TRBJ2-5; 9 nucleotides line up with TRBD1. The CDR3 contains 15 residues. Germline CDR1 and CDR2: SEHNR and FQNEAQ (reference sequence). V dropped 3 bases and J dropped 5; count of bases not matched to a gene: 7. The CDR3 DNA reads as TGTGCCAGCAGCTTCACAGGGGGCTCGGGGGAGACCCAGTACTTC. Translating it yields CASSFTGGSGETQYF.

The chain is built from TRBV7-2 and TRBJ2-7; D is unclear. With 1 base removed from V and 2 bases from J, the gap between germline ends came to 12 bases. Germline CDR1 SGHTA, CDR2 FQGNSA. The CDR3 totals 15 residues. CDR3 DNA: TGTGCCAGCAGCTTAGTGCTTGGGATCGCCTACGAGCAGTACTTC. Amino acids: CASSLVLGIAYEQYF.

The chain recombines TRBV18 with TRBJ2-2, with D perhaps assigned TRBD1 or TRBD2 (5 bases each). Germline assignment: CDR1 KGHSH and CDR2 LQKENI. The CDR3 spans 13 residues. V lost 7 bases and J lost 4, with 10 bases in between. For the CDR3, the DNA is TGTGCCAGCTGGGGGAGCGGCACCGGGGAGCTGTTTTTT. It codes for CASWGSGTGELFF. The full variable domain, completed using reference TRBV18 and TRBJ2-2, is NAGVMQNPRHLVRRRGQEARLRCSPMKGHSHVYWYRQLPEEGLKFMVYLQKENIIDESGMPKERFSAEFPKEGPSILRIQQVVRGDSAAYFCASWGSGTGELFFGEGSRLTVL.

The chain is built from TRBV20-1 and TRBJ2-7; weak D call: TRBD2 (7 bases). This CDR3 has 13 residues. V lost 3 bases and J 6 bases, leaving 15 bases between the germline ends. Germline lookup yields CDR1 DFQATT and CDR2 SNEGSKA (reference sequence). The CDR3 coding sequence is TGCAGTGCTAGTGAGGGAGGGGGGTCCGAGCAGTACTTC. Amino acids: CSASEGGGSEQYF.

The CDR3: CASSSPTGAGGANVLTF. CDR3 DNA: TGTGCCAGTAGTAGCCCGACCGGGGCGGGCGGGGCCAACGTCCTGACTTTC. The V call is TRBV19, the J call TRBJ2-6; D may match TRBD1 or TRBD2 (5 bases each). The CDR3 runs to 17 residues. Germline V gene sequence: CDR1 LNHDA, CDR2 SQIVND (reference sequence). Trimming pared 4 bases from V and 4 bases from J, leaving 17 bases between.

The chain has TRBV12-5 and TRBJ2-6, with 9 bases fitting TRBD1. The CDR3 length is 23 residues. CDR1 is LGHNT, CDR2 FRNRAP, per germline. Trimming took 0 bases from V and 0 from J; bases not matched to a gene: 18. CDR3 amino acids: CASGLVRGDLFQDRGSGANVLTF. CDR3 DNA sequence: TGTGCTAGTGGTTTGGTACGGGGGGATTTGTTTCAGGACAGGGGCTCTGGGGCCAACGTCCTGACTTTC.

This clone was detected only a few times. The chain carries TRBV27 and TRBJ2-4, with D hard to call. The CDR3 length is 13 residues. Per germline, CDR1 MNHEY and CDR2 SMNVEV (reference sequence). V was pared by 4 bases and J by 0 bases, with 4 bases between. The CDR3 here is CASSSLAKNIQYF. The CDR3 nucleotides are TGTGCCAGCAGTTCCCTAGCCAAAAACATTCAGTACTTC.

The V and J genes are TRBV19 and TRBJ2-5; tentative D call: TRBD1 (5 bases). The CDR3 is made up of 12 amino acids. Germline assignment: CDR1 LNHDA and CDR2 SQIVND (reference sequence). Trimming removed 6 bases from V and 7 bases from J, with 12 bases in between. CDR3 sequence (DNA): TGTGCCAGTAGACCCCAGGGCGGGACCCAGTACTTC. Encoded protein: CASRPQGGTQYF.

This chain joins TRBV19 and TRBJ1-4; 10 bases map to TRBD1. This CDR3 is built from 16 residues. CDR1 LNHDA and CDR2 SQIVND come from the germline V gene (reference sequence). V was clipped by 5 bases and J by 6 bases; unmatched bases: 9. The CDR3 bases are TGTGCCAGTAGTTCGCGAACCGGGACAGGGGATGAAAAACTGTTTTTT. Its translation is CASSSRTGTGDEKLFF.

This clone was detected a few times. The CDR3 here is CAWSVWSENQPQHF. The CDR3 DNA is TGTGCCTGGAGTGTATGGTCAGAGAATCAGCCCCAGCATTTT. V gene TRBV30 combines with J gene TRBJ1-5; D is unclear. Trimming stripped 0 bases from V and 4 bases from J, with 10 bases between. Germline V gene sequence: CDR1 GTSNPN, CDR2 SVGIG (reference sequence). This CDR3 comprises 14 residues.